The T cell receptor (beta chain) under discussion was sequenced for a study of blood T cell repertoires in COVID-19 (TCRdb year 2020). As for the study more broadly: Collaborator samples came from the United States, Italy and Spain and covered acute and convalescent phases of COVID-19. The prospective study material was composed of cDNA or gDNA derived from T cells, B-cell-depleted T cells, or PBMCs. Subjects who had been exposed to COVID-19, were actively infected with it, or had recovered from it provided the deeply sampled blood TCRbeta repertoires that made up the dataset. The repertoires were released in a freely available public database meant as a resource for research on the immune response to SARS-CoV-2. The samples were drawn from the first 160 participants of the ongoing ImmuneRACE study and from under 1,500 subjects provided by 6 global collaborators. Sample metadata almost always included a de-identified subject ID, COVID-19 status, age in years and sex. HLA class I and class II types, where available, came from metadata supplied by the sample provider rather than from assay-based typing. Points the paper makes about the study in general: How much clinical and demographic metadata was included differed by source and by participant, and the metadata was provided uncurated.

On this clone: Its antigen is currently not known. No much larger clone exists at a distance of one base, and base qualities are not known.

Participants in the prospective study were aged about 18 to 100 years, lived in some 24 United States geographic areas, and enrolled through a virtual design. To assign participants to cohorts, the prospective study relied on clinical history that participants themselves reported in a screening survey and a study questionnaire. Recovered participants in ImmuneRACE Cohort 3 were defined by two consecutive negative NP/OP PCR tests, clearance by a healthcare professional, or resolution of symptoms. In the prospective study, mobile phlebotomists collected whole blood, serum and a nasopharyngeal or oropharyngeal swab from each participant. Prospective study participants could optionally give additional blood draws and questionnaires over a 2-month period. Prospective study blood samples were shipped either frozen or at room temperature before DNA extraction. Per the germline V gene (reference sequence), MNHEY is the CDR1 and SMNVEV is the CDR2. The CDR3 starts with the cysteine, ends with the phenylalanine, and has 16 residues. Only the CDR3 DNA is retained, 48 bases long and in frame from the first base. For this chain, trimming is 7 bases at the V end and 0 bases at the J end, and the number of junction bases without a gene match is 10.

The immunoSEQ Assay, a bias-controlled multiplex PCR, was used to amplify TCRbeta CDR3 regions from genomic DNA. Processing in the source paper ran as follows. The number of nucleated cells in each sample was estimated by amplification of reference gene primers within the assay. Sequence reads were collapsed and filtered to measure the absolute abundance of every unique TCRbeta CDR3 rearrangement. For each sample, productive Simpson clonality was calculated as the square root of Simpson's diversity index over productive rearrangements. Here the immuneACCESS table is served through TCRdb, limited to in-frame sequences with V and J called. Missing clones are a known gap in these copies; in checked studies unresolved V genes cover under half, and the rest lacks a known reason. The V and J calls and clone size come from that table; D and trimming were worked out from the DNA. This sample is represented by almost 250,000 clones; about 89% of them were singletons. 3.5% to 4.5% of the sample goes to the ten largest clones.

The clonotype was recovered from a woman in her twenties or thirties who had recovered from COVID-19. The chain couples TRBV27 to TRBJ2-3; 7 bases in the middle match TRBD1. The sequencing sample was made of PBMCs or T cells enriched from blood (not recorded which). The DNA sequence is TGTGCCAGCACTCGACTCGGCAGGGGGAGCACAGATACGCAGTATTTT. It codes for CASTRLGRGSTDTQYF.